The present T cell receptor beta chain was sequenced within a study of cytomegalovirus exposure and HLA in healthy donors. The CDR3 is 13 amino acids. V gave up 10 bases and J gave up 1 base; unmatched junction bases: 4. CDR1 and CDR2 (germline): WSHSY, SAAADI. This clone occurred a few times. With 60 Vbeta and 13 Jbeta primers, the PCR was carried out. Clones were read by immunoSEQ multiplex PCR, and TCRdb kept only the in-frame ones, dropping some. The sample lists 150,000 or so clones, 76% seen once, with 2.5% to 3.5% in the top ten. Sequenced input: PBMCs. The origin of this receptor is a male donor in good health and CMV-seronegative. The chain is built from TRBV10-2 and TRBJ1-2; TRBD1 aligns across 9 bases. This chain's CDR3 is CATRTGDNYGYTF. Here the CDR3 DNA reads TGCGCCACCCGGACAGGGGATAACTATGGCTACACCTTC.